This record concerns one T cell receptor beta chain sequence. Its antigen has not been determined. Base quality data are lacking; no much larger clone is found one base away. According to the study, the label for this sample's time point signals: about 28 days (+/-7) after the second vaccine dose. AZD1222 recipients with second doses at about 4 weeks or about 12 weeks were pooled, because spike-specific TCR depth and breadth did not differ between schedules. The vaccinee samples were drawn from two UK trials, COV001 and COV002, one of which was a single-blind randomized controlled phase 2/3 trial testing AZD1222 (ChAdOx1 nCoV-19) in healthy adults. For TCRbeta chain sequencing, PBMC samples from trial participants were taken at day 0 and at day 28 after the second dose. The CDR3 regions of human TCRbeta chains were subjected to immunosequencing. In the original analysis: TCRs in the repertoires were compared against a reference library of SARS-CoV-2-specific TCRs that had been generated with the MIRA antigen-specificity platform. Breadth meant the fraction of unique TCRs that were SARS-CoV-2-associated, whereas depth meant the fraction of total T cells that were SARS-CoV-2-associated. Using the MIRA data, each spike-specific TCR was assigned both to the spike region to which the TCR was reactive and to a CD4 or CD8 class. Log10-transformed breadth and depth values were compared by one-way ANOVA with Sidak's multiple comparisons tests. TCRdb limited this immuneACCESS table to in-frame rearrangements with V and J called. A share of clones is missing; checked studies link under half to unresolved V genes, and the rest is unexplained. That table supplies the V and J calls and clone size; D and trimming were determined from the DNA. Recorded for this sample are roughly 120,000 clones; roughly 92% of them occurred a single time. The ten largest clones add up to 2% to 2.5% of the sample.

The data are from a study of T cell responses to AZD1222 COVID-19 vaccine (dated by TCRdb to the early 2020s). For the study in its entirety: A total of roughly 240 trial participants underwent TCR sequencing, of whom 207 received two doses of AZD1222 and around 26 received two doses of the MenACWY control vaccine. Trial participants were enrolled into age subgroups of 18-55, 56-69 and 70-plus years, which contained roughly 150, 30 and 60 TCR-sequenced participants, respectively. Study-wide conclusions, independent of this receptor: In the small 56-69-year group, the increase in depth fell short of significance, most likely because of low power. After two AZD1222 doses, both the breadth and the depth of spike-specific TCRs were significantly higher than at day 0 and than in MenACWY recipients. Because no samples from the day 14 peak response were available, repertoires could be characterized only after the peak T cell response. Participants were mostly white British and included more females than males, and it was suggested by the authors that clonal diversity may have been underestimated. Conclusions about previously exposed vaccinees are limited, since just a handful of AZD1222 recipients were seropositive for SARS-CoV-2 at baseline. Reportedly, almost half of the unique spike-specific TCRs recognized epitopes lying outside the regions that are mutated in the B.1.351 and B.1.1.7 variants. The whole spike protein was spanned by vaccine-associated CD4 TCRs, and dominant responses were seen in regions 160-218 and 743-854.

Reading from cysteine to phenylalanine, the CDR3 counts 14 amino acids. Here the CDR3 DNA is all that survives: 42 bases in frame from base 1. CDR1 and CDR2 are drawn from the germline V gene: SGHAT, FQNNGV. V loses 4 bases at its end and J loses 0 bases; junction bases beyond the gene matches: 1. This material consisted of peripheral blood, taken 28 days after the second AZD1222 dose. The TCR sequence derives from an adult who received the AZD1222 COVID-19 vaccine. The chain uses TRBV11-2 and TRBJ2-7; TRBD1 agrees with 9 junctional bases. This receptor carries the CDR3 CASSSQGASYEQYF. The sequenced DNA is TGTGCCAGCAGCTCACAGGGGGCCTCCTACGAGCAGTACTTC.